This TCR beta chain was sequenced for a study of blood T cell repertoires in COVID-19 (dated by TCRdb to about 2020). Describing the broader study: Samples covering the acute and convalescent phases of COVID-19 were provided by collaborators in the United States, Italy and Spain. The prospective study material was composed of cDNA or gDNA derived from T cells, B-cell-depleted T cells, or PBMCs. Deeply sampled blood TCRbeta repertoires from subjects exposed to, actively infected with, or recovered from COVID-19 were included in the dataset. The repertoires were released in a freely available public database meant as a resource for research on the immune response to SARS-CoV-2. The samples were drawn from two sources: the first 160 participants of the ongoing ImmuneRACE study, and 1,000 to 1,500 subjects contributed by 6 global collaborators. Nearly every sample came with metadata listing a de-identified subject ID, COVID-19 status, age in years and sex. Where HLA class I and class II types were available, the types were taken from metadata supplied by the sample provider, not from assay-based typing. Summary of the overall study and its limitations: The amount of clinical and demographic metadata varied by source and participant and was provided uncurated.

TCRbeta CDR3 regions were amplified from genomic DNA using the immunoSEQ Assay, a bias-controlled multiplex PCR. The published analysis was carried out like this. The number of nucleated cells in each sample was estimated from the amplification of reference gene primers within the assay. Sequence reads were collapsed and filtered to measure the absolute abundance of every unique TCRbeta CDR3 rearrangement. Productive Simpson clonality was computed per sample as the square root of Simpson's diversity index over productive rearrangements. The table comes from immuneACCESS by way of TCRdb, which keeps in-frame sequences with V and J called. Part of the clones is missing from these tables; in studies checked, under half for an unresolved V gene and the rest for unknown reasons. V and J calls and clone size are copied from that table; D and trimming were computed from the DNA. For this sample the table gives 450,000 or so clones, of which about 87% were detected only once. Jointly, the top ten make up roughly 0.87% of the sample.

Deletion took 2 bases off V and 0 bases off J, with a span of 8 bases between the germline ends. The CDR3 numbers 15 residues from cysteine through phenylalanine. Solely the CDR3 DNA is kept, with 45 bases framed from the first base. CDR1 and CDR2 are drawn from the germline V gene: SGHTA, FQGTGA. At one collaborating source in Seattle, patients were enrolled during active infection and were followed longitudinally through the course of disease. The collaborating institutions used their own protocols to collect whole blood in K2EDTA tubes. For TCRbeta analysis, collaborators shipped samples in one of three forms: frozen whole blood, isolated PBMCs, or DNA extracted from either of those sample types. This clone was counted a single time. What this receptor recognizes is not known. No much larger clone exists at a distance of one base, and base qualities are not known.

The clonotype comes from a man in his late teens or twenties with COVID-19, enrolled during active disease. The sample comprised peripheral blood. The V and J segments used are TRBV7-3 and TRBJ2-1, with TRBD2 tentatively as D gene (6 bases match). The CDR3 amino acid sequence is: CASSLLASSYNEQFF. DNA sequence: TGTGCCAGCAGCTTACTAGCGAGCTCCTACAATGAGCAGTTCTTC.